The subject of this entry is one TCR beta chain. As yet, its antigen is unknown. Sequenced by immunoSEQ multiplex PCR; TCRdb stores in-frame clones only, minus some. The profile shows 1.4 million or so clones, 97% to 99% of them singletons. This sample was included in a study of shared clonotypes between healthy human individuals. Overall study findings and caveats: For sorted subsets, rarefaction showed incomplete sequencing despite large depth. Compared with memory subsets, naive subsets generally had larger estimated richness. Among donors, clonotype sharing was expected to be affected by sequencing depth. Tissue TCR repertoires likely differ from these blood-only repertoires.

CDR3 length: 14 amino acids. V was trimmed by 2 bases and J by 6 bases, leaving 16 bases between them. Germline V gives CDR1 SQVTM, CDR2 ANQGSEA. The sequencing input was naive CD4+ T cells sorted from blood. Indicated subset: CD45RA+ positively selected. This TCR derives from a man aged 30-40 years in good health. The chain has TRBV29-1 and TRBJ1-1; D is uncertain. Here the CDR3 reads CSVEHARGEAEAFF. The CDR3 DNA reads TGCAGCGTTGAACACGCCCGAGGTGAGGCTGAAGCTTTCTTT.